These 27 T cell receptor beta chains were sequenced from one sample in a study of blood T cell repertoires in COVID-19. Libraries were prepared by immunoSEQ multiplex PCR; TCRdb keeps only in-frame clonotypes and omits some of them. This repertoire shows around 290,000 clones, 75% to 90% found once; its top ten account for 13%. The sample was peripheral blood. The receptors were gathered from a woman aged 70-85 years with COVID-19, enrolled during active disease.

The J gene is TRBJ2-5, the V gene TRBV30, with a tentative D call TRBD2 (6 bases). Trimming removed 3 bases at V and 10 bases at J, with 21 bases between. Germline CDR1 GTSNPN, CDR2 SVGIG (reference sequence). The CDR3 consists of 14 residues. In nucleotides, the CDR3 is TGTGCCTGGAGGAGCTCCGGGACTCAGGGAATCCAGTACTTC. It specifies CAWRSSGTQGIQYF. Full variable domain (outside the CDR3, taken from reference TRBV30 and TRBJ2-5): SQTIHQWPATLVQPVGSPLSLECTVEGTSNPNLYWYRQAAGRGLQLLFYSVGIGQISSEVPQNLSASRPQDRQFILSSKKLLLSDSGFYLCAWRSSGTQGIQYFGPGTRLLVL.

The DNA for the CDR3 is TGTGCCATCAGTGAGTCAACGGGGGGCTACTACGAGCAGTACTTC. It translates to CAISESTGGYYEQYF. The chain combines TRBV10-3 with TRBJ2-7; tentative D call: TRBD2 (7 bases). Germline V gene lookup returns CDR1 ENHRY and CDR2 SYGVKD. This CDR3 is built from 15 residues. V was pared by 0 bases and J by 3 bases, with 12 bases between.

The V and J genes are TRBV19 and TRBJ1-4, with D maybe TRBD1 (6 bases). V lost 5 bases to trimming and J lost 0 bases, with 10 bases between them. Germline V gene lookup returns CDR1 LNHDA and CDR2 SQIVND (reference sequence). The CDR3 spans 15 residues. CDR3 bases: TGTGCCAGTAGTGCTAGGACAGCAACTAATGAAAAACTGTTTTTT. This sequence encodes CASSARTATNEKLFF.

The chain joins TRBV30 to TRBJ1-5; 10 bases match TRBD1. Germline CDR1 GTSNPN, CDR2 SVGIG (reference sequence). Germline trimming cut 2 bases from V and 7 bases from J; bases unmatched to any gene: 2. This CDR3 comprises 13 residues. The CDR3 DNA is TGTGCCTGGAGTTTGGGACAGGGGCAGCCCCAGCATTTT. This encodes CAWSLGQGQPQHF. The variable domain in full, completed from reference TRBV30 and TRBJ1-5, reads SQTIHQWPATLVQPVGSPLSLECTVEGTSNPNLYWYRQAAGRGLQLLFYSVGIGQISSEVPQNLSASRPQDRQFILSSKKLLLSDSGFYLCAWSLGQGQPQHFGDGTRLSIL.

Only a few counts were recorded for this clone. This sample also contains other DNA sequences that code for the same CDR3. The rearrangement joins TRBV27 to TRBJ1-2; 8 nucleotides match TRBD1. CDR3 length equals 14 residues. The germline gives CDR1 MNHEY, CDR2 SMNVEV (reference sequence). V trimming: 1 base; J trimming: 7 bases; junction bases outside the gene matches: 5. CDR3 loop: CASSLLGTGFGYTF. CDR3 nucleotides: TGTGCCAGCAGTTTATTAGGGACAGGATTTGGCTACACCTTC.

A few counts support this clone. J is TRBJ1-6 and V is TRBV27, with 9 bases matching TRBD1. CDR1 MNHEY and CDR2 SMNVEV come from the germline V gene (reference sequence). The CDR3 covers 15 residues. J lost 7 bases, V lost 5 bases, and 6 bases had no gene match. The DNA for the CDR3 is TGTGCCAGCAGTCCCGGGACAGGGTTGAATTCACCCCTCCACTTT. Its protein is CASSPGTGLNSPLHF.

The rearrangement joins TRBV5-1 to TRBJ2-7; D unclear. The CDR3 is 15 residues long. V gave up 0 bases and J gave up 1 base, with 11 bases separating them. CDR1 and CDR2 (germline): SGHRS, YFSETQ. This CDR3 reads CASSLVSRSSYEQYF. The CDR3 DNA sequence: TGCGCCAGCAGCTTGGTGTCCCGGTCTTCCTACGAGCAGTACTTC.

This sequence joins TRBV28 and TRBJ1-2; tentative D call: TRBD1 (6 bases). This CDR3 is built from 15 residues. The germline V gene has CDR1 MDHEN and CDR2 SYDVKM. V lost 8 bases and J 5 bases, leaving 21 bases between the germline ends. CDR3 sequence (DNA): TGTGCCAGCGTCGCGCCCTCGGGGGGCAATTATGGCTACACCTTC. Translation gives CASVAPSGGNYGYTF.

This rearrangement joins TRBV11-3 to TRBJ2-2, with TRBD2 matching 12 bases. Germline V gene lookup returns CDR1 SGHNT and CDR2 YENEEA. This CDR3 region has 20 residues. The V and J ends lost 5 bases and 0 bases, in that order; junction bases with no gene match: 13. The CDR3 DNA reads as TGTGCCAGCAGCCCGGGAGGGACTAGCGGGCGAAATCCGAACACCGGGGAGCTGTTTTTT. It yields the protein CASSPGGTSGRNPNTGELFF.

The V call is TRBV19, the J call TRBJ2-2, with 9 bases fitting TRBD1. V was clipped by 4 bases and J by 1 base; unmatched bases: 7. This CDR3 region has 17 residues. From germline, CDR1 is LNHDA and CDR2 SQIVND (reference sequence). This chain's CDR3 is CASSTSPGQGNTGELFF. The CDR3 bases are TGTGCCAGTAGTACCTCTCCGGGACAGGGGAACACCGGGGAGCTGTTTTTT.

This clone was seen just once. The V call is TRBV12-5, the J call TRBJ2-3; 9 positions match TRBD1. In germline, CDR1 is LGHNT, CDR2 FRNRAP. The V gene end was trimmed by 7 bases and the J gene end by 8 bases; junction bases not matched to a gene: 7. The CDR3 loop spans 13 amino acids. This chain's CDR3 is CASAGQGIRTQYF. Written as DNA, the CDR3 is TGTGCTAGTGCCGGACAGGGGATACGTACGCAGTATTTT.

The chain joins TRBV4-1 to TRBJ2-1, with TRBD2 matching 13 bases. Looked up from germline, CDR1 is MGHRA and CDR2 is YSYEKL. J gave up 7 bases and V 0 bases, and 9 bases lay outside the gene matches. This CDR3 contains 18 residues. The CDR3 sequence is CASSQDLRLAGGRNEQFF. The CDR3 nucleotides are TGCGCCAGCAGCCAAGATCTAAGACTAGCGGGGGGACGAAATGAGCAGTTCTTC.

This chain links TRBV24-1 with TRBJ2-1; no definite D call. Trimming took off 4 bases at V and 4 bases at J, with 10 bases between the two ends. CDR3 length equals 14 residues. Per the germline V gene, CDR1 is KGHDR and CDR2 is SFDVKD. The CDR3 sequence is CATSDPGSYNEQFF. The CDR3 nucleotides read TGTGCCACCAGTGACCCCGGGTCTTACAATGAGCAGTTCTTC.

CDR3 coding DNA: TGCGCCAGCAGTGAAAACTCGGGACAGAATTCACCCCTCCACTTT. It yields the protein CASSENSGQNSPLHF. J is TRBJ1-6 and V is TRBV10-1; 7 bases map to TRBD1. From germline, CDR1 is WNHNN and CDR2 SYGVQD (reference sequence). The CDR3 consists of 15 residues. Germline trimming cut 3 bases from V and 7 bases from J; bases unmatched to any gene: 6.

There are a few counts of this clone. The chain joins TRBV9 to TRBJ2-7; the D is unclear. The germline gives CDR1 SGDLS, CDR2 YYNGEE. Trimming removed 4 bases from V and 0 bases from J, with 17 bases in between. The CDR3 has 16 amino acids. The CDR3 coding sequence is TGTGCCAGCAGCCCTCGCGGCCCAGCAGACTCCTACGAGCAGTACTTC. Its protein product is CASSPRGPADSYEQYF.

This chain links TRBV11-1 with TRBJ2-7; TRBD1 aligns across 7 bases. The CDR3 totals 15 residues. CDR1 and CDR2 from the germline V gene are SGHAT and FQDESV (reference sequence). V lost 5 bases to trimming and J lost 0 bases; unmatched junction nucleotides: 7. The CDR3 sequence: CASSADRTSSYEQYF. CDR3 DNA sequence: TGTGCCAGCAGCGCGGACAGGACCAGCTCCTACGAGCAGTACTTC.

This clone has ten or more counts. The chain is built from TRBV25-1 and TRBJ2-7; weak D call: TRBD1 (5 bases). This CDR3 has 12 amino acids. V was shortened by 5 bases and J by 4 bases, with 9 bases between the two germline ends. Germline lookup yields CDR1 MGHDK and CDR2 SYGVNS. CDR3 nucleotides: TGTGCCAGCAGTAGGGGCGGTTACGAGCAGTACTTC. Translation gives CASSRGGYEQYF.

Of note for this clone: The same CDR3 arises from other DNA sequences in this sample as well. The rearrangement links TRBV5-1 to TRBJ1-4, with 9 bases matching TRBD1. In germline, CDR1 is SGHRS, CDR2 YFSETQ. This CDR3 contains 14 residues. V trimming: 4 bases; J trimming: 4 bases; junction bases outside the gene matches: 2. The CDR3 spells CASSLGQGNEKLFF. The CDR3 nucleotides read TGCGCCAGCAGCCTGGGACAGGGTAATGAAAAACTGTTTTTT.

This chain uses TRBV28 with TRBJ1-5; D gene ambiguous. CDR1 is MDHEN and CDR2 is SYDVKM in the germline V gene. V was clipped by 10 bases and J by 2 bases, with 18 bases between them. CDR3 length: 15 residues. CDR3 sequence reads: CATFPRGNGNQPQHF. The CDR3 bases are TGTGCCACCTTCCCCCGGGGTAACGGCAATCAGCCCCAGCATTTT. Full variable domain (rest looked up from reference TRBV28 and TRBJ1-5): DVKVTQSSRYLVKRTGEKVFLECVQDMDHENMFWYRQDPGLGLRLIYFSYDVKMKEKGDIPEGYSVSREKKERFSLILESASTNQTSMYLCATFPRGNGNQPQHFGDGTRLSIL.

The rearrangement links TRBV3-1 (or the pseudogene TRBV3-2) to TRBJ2-1, with 13 nucleotides matching TRBD2. The junction had 6 bases not matched to a gene; V was cut back by 4 bases and J by 9 bases. Germline CDR1 and CDR2: LGHDT and YNNKEL (reference sequence). This CDR3 contains 15 residues. The CDR3 protein is CASSPTSGGAAEQFF. In nucleotides, the CDR3 is TGTGCCAGCAGCCCTACTAGCGGGGGGGCGGCTGAGCAGTTCTTC.

On this clone itself: An end of the junction does not agree with germline; a read error may underlie this. CDR3 residues: CAWSVSAGVNSEAFF. The CDR3 DNA is TGTGCCTGGAGTGTCTCGGCGGGAGTGAACAGTGAAGCTTTCTTT. J is TRBJ1-1 and V is TRBV30, with unresolved D. The CDR3 contains 15 residues. CDR1 is GTSNPN, CDR2 SVGIG, per germline (reference sequence).

This chain joins TRBV6-5 and TRBJ1-3; 7 bases align to TRBD1. This CDR3 has 14 residues. Trimming at V came to 6 bases and at J to 7 bases, leaving 9 bases not matched to a gene. Germline V gives CDR1 MNHEY, CDR2 SVGAGI. In DNA form, the CDR3 reads TGTGCCAGCAGGTGGGGACAGCTCCGGAACACCATATATTTT. Translated: CASRWGQLRNTIYF.

Only one count was recorded for this clone. The chain joins TRBV18 to TRBJ1-6, with 9 bases fitting TRBD1. Germline V gives CDR1 KGHSH, CDR2 LQKENI. Trimming removed 3 bases from V and 7 bases from J; junction bases left unmatched: 7. CDR3 size: 16 residues. CDR3 in DNA: TGTGCCAGCTCACCGCCGGGACAGGGACCGAATTCACCCCTCCACTTT. Translated: CASSPPGQGPNSPLHF.

The rearrangement joins TRBV9 to TRBJ1-2, with TRBD1 identical over 9 bases. Losses at the gene ends were 10 bases for V and 5 bases for J; bases not matched to a gene: 6. Germline CDR1 and CDR2: SGDLS and YYNGEE. The length of the CDR3 is 12 residues. CDR3 nucleotide sequence: TGTGCCTCAACAGGGGGCGTATATGGCTACACCTTC. This codes for CASTGGVYGYTF. Full variable domain (rest looked up from reference TRBV9 and TRBJ1-2): DSGVTQTPKHLITATGQRVTLRCSPRSGDLSVYWYQQSLDQGLQFLIQYYNGEERAKGNILERFSAQQFPDLHSELNLSSLELGDSALYFCASTGGVYGYTFGSGTRLTVV.

The V call is TRBV6-1, the J call TRBJ1-3; weak D call: TRBD1 (6 bases). The CDR3 length is 14 residues. From germline, CDR1 is MNHNS and CDR2 SASEGT. Trimming shortened V by 7 bases and J by 0 bases, and 10 bases separated the two germline ends. CDR3 sequence reads: CASTRQVSGNTIYF. CDR3 sequence (DNA): TGTGCCAGCACCAGACAGGTCTCTGGAAACACCATATATTTT.

V gene TRBV11-2 combines with J gene TRBJ2-7, with D possibly being TRBD1 (6 bases). Germline CDR1 SGHAT, CDR2 FQNNGV. The CDR3 loop spans 14 amino acids. The V end lost 5 bases, the J end lost 5 bases, and 16 bases lay between the germline ends. For the CDR3, the DNA is TGTGCCAGCAGCCCCACCAGGGGTAAGAACGAGCAGTACTTC. Translated, it gives CASSPTRGKNEQYF.

J is TRBJ2-7 and V is TRBV6-6, with D maybe TRBD1 (6 bases). Trimming pared 3 bases from V and 5 bases from J, leaving 20 bases between. There are 16 residues in the CDR3. CDR1 and CDR2 (germline): MNHNY, SVGAGI (reference sequence). The CDR3 nucleotides read TGTGCCAGCAGTTATAAACAGGGTACGGTCGTTCACGAGCAGTACTTC. As protein: CASSYKQGTVVHEQYF.